This is a list of T cell receptor beta chains from one sample in a study of T cell responses to AZD1222 COVID-19 vaccine. The protocol was immunoSEQ multiplex PCR, while the TCRdb copy is restricted to in-frame clones and leaves out a portion. This table holds 95,000 to 110,000 clones, around 92% found once. Sequenced material: peripheral blood, taken 28 days after the second AZD1222 dose. The receptors derive from an adult who received the AZD1222 COVID-19 vaccine. Both conserved end residues are part of each CDR3. Each record gives: D gene, V gene, clone size, CDR3 protein. D genes are given only for firm matches. Size tells how often a clone was seen (once, few, many) or the class of an expanded clone, and some rows leave it out.

NA | TRBV5-1 | NA | CASSLARTNGAYEQYF
NA | TRBV27 | NA | CASSSGSHYEQYF
TRBD1 | TRBV19 | NA | CASSLNRGLISGNTIYF
TRBD1 | TRBV9 | once | CASSVGTGANYGYTF
NA | TRBV5-1 | NA | CASSTSDGQFGKQYF
NA | TRBV3-1/TRBV3-2 | NA | CASSQIDEQYF
NA | TRBV11-2 | once | CASSLGGGLSNQPQHF
NA | TRBV4-2 | NA | CASSQDTESSHISYEQYF
TRBD2 | TRBV5-6 | NA | CASSYEGLAGPDTQYF
NA | TRBV18 | few | CASSPAGGYNSPLHF
TRBD2 | TRBV7-3 | NA | CASSLTPSNSGKKYEQYF
NA | TRBV10-1 | once | CASSLRRGGTEAFF
NA | TRBV5-4 | NA | CASKVEAAGEQYF
NA | TRBV4-1 | NA | CASSQERTSYNEQFF